One and the same sample provided the 8 T cell receptor beta chains below, sequenced in a study of blood T cell repertoires in COVID-19. Measured with immunoSEQ multiplex PCR; TCRdb has only the in-frame clones, and not every one. This sample has over 85,000 clones, with approximately 85% found just once. Input material: peripheral blood. The receptors come from a human donor in a cohort sampled during active COVID-19.

This rearrangement joins TRBV12-2 to TRBJ2-3; no DNA check was done on the table's D call, TRBD2. TRBV12-2 is a listed pseudogene. The CDR3 covers 16 residues. CDR3 bases: TGTGCAAGTCGCTATCGGACTAGCGGAAGCACAGATACGCAGTATTTT. Its protein is CASRYRTSGSTDTQYF.

This chain uses TRBV4-3 with TRBJ2-2, with 10 bases aligning to TRBD1. V shed 0 bases and J 4 bases; nucleotides not matched to a gene: 11. Per germline, CDR1 LGHNA and CDR2 YSLEER. The CDR3 runs 19 residues. CDR3 region: CASSQDSGKGTGVTGELFF. For the CDR3, the DNA is TGCGCCAGCAGCCAAGATTCTGGAAAAGGGACAGGGGTCACCGGGGAGCTGTTTTTT.

The chain employs TRBV23-1 and TRBJ1-5; 9 nucleotides agree with TRBD1. TRBV23-1 is identified as an open reading frame with a role that is uncertain. V shed 3 bases, J shed 1 base, and the junction held 1 base outside the gene matches. The CDR3 consists of 15 residues. CDR3 in DNA: TGCGCCAGCAGTCACGGGACAGGGAGCAATCAGCCCCAGCATTTT. Translating gives CASSHGTGSNQPQHF.

This sequence joins TRBV24-1 and TRBJ2-3; 7 nucleotides line up with TRBD1. The CDR3 contains 15 residues. The V gene end was trimmed by 2 bases and the J gene end by 2 bases; junction bases not matched to a gene: 3. The germline V gene encodes CDR1 KGHDR and CDR2 SFDVKD. CDR3 residues: CATSDSGQLTDTQYF. The CDR3 coding sequence is TGTGCCACCAGTGATTCGGGACAGCTCACAGATACGCAGTATTTT.

The rearrangement uses TRBV27 and TRBJ2-3; 8 nucleotides match TRBD2. Germline CDR1 is MNHEY and CDR2 is SMNVEV (reference sequence). CDR3 length: 16 residues. J gave up 7 bases and V 7 bases, and 16 bases lay outside the gene matches. The chain's CDR3 is CASTLTLAGPTYTQYF. The DNA of the CDR3 is TGTGCCAGCACCCTCACCCTAGCGGGTCCCACCTATACGCAGTATTTT.

The rearrangement links TRBV7-2 to TRBJ2-1, with 10 bases matching TRBD2. The junction had 9 bases not matched to a gene; V was cut back by 7 bases and J by 6 bases. The germline V gene encodes CDR1 SGHTA and CDR2 FQGNSA. The CDR3 extends over 15 amino acids. The CDR3 nucleotides read TGTGCCAGCACCACCTCTAGCGGGAGTTTCAATGAGCAGTTCTTC. Translating it yields CASTTSSGSFNEQFF.

This clone was observed a handful of times. This chain joins TRBV10-3 and TRBJ2-1, with D perhaps TRBD1 (6 bases). V lost 0 bases to trimming and J lost 4 bases, with 13 bases between them. Germline lookup yields CDR1 ENHRY and CDR2 SYGVKD. This CDR3 comprises 16 residues. The CDR3 bases are TGTGCCATCAGTGAGTCCATGACAGGTACTTACAATGAGCAGTTCTTC. Translating gives CAISESMTGTYNEQFF.

The chain joins TRBV27 to TRBJ1-2; 11 bases map to TRBD1. V gave up 3 bases and J gave up 2 bases; unmatched junction bases: 2. The CDR3 extends over 15 amino acids. Germline assignment: CDR1 MNHEY and CDR2 SMNVEV (reference sequence). For the CDR3, the DNA is TGTGCCAGCAGTTTGCGGACAGGGGGCAACTATGGCTACACCTTC. It yields the protein CASSLRTGGNYGYTF.